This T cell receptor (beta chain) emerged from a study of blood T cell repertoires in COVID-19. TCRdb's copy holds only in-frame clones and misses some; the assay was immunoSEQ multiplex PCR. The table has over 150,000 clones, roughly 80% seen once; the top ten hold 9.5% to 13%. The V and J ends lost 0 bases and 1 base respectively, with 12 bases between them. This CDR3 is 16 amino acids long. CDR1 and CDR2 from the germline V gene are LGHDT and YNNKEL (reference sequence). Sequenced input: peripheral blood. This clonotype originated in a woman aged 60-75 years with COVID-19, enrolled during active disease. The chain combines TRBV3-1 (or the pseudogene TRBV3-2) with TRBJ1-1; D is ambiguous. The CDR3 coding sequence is TGTGCCAGCAGCCAAGATGGGCGCAGAAGGAACACTGAAGCTTTCTTT. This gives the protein CASSQDGRRRNTEAFF.